The source of this T cell receptor beta chain is a study of T cells in Graves' hyperthyroidism and ophthalmopathy. Germline V lookup: CDR1 MDHEN, CDR2 SYDVKM. The CDR3 has 12 residues. V was pared by 6 bases and J by 0 bases, with 5 bases between. Amplification of TCR beta CDR3 regions used RNA as the template. HTBI primers were the set used in a first-round RT-PCR of the TCR CDR3. TCRdb recomputed calls from the multiplex PCR reads with MiXCR, one row per CDR3 protein. The sample includes about 600,000 distinct CDR3 sequences, about a sixth of them seen just once. This chain links TRBV28 with TRBJ2-5; D not certain. The clonotype was recovered from a woman in her thirties or forties with Graves' ophthalmopathy. The specimen was blood. CDR3 bases: TGTGCCAGCAGGCGGAACCAAGAGACCCAGTACTTC. It is translated as CASRRNQETQYF.